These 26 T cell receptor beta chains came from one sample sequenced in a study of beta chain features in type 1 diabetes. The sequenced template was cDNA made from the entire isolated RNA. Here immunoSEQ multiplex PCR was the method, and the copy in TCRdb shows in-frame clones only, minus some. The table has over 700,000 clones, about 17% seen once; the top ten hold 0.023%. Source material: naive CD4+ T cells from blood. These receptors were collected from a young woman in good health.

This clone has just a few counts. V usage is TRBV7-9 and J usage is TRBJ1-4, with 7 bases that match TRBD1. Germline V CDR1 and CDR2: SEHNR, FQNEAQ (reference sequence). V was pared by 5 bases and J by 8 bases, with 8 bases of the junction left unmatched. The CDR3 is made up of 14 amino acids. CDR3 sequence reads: CASSPGGLGEKLFF. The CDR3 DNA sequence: TGTGCCAGCAGCCCAGGGGGGCTGGGGGAAAAACTGTTTTTT.

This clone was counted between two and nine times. This chain's CDR3 is CASSFSGTGTDTQYF. CDR3 coding DNA: TGTGCCAGCAGTTTTAGCGGGACGGGCACAGATACGCAGTATTTT. V and J are TRBV2 and TRBJ2-3, with TRBD2 identical over 8 bases. With 5 bases clipped from V and 1 base from J, the junction kept 5 bases outside the gene matches. Germline CDR1 is SNHLY and CDR2 is FYNNEI. The CDR3 runs to 15 residues.

This CDR3 is CASSPGRYIGSLRYEQYF. DNA for the CDR3: TGTGCCAGCAGTCCAGGACGTTATATCGGGAGTTTGCGCTACGAGCAGTACTTC. This chain uses TRBV28 with TRBJ2-7; D may be TRBD2 (6 bases). The CDR3 is made up of 18 amino acids. Germline V gives CDR1 MDHEN, CDR2 SYDVKM. Trimming pared 5 bases from V and 3 bases from J, leaving 26 bases between.

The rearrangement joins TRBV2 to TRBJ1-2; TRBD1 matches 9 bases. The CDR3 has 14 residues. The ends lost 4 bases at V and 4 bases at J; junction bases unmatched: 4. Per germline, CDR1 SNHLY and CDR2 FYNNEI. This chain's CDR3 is CASSGEGQGYGYTF. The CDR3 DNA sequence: TGTGCCAGCAGTGGTGAGGGACAGGGCTATGGCTACACCTTC.

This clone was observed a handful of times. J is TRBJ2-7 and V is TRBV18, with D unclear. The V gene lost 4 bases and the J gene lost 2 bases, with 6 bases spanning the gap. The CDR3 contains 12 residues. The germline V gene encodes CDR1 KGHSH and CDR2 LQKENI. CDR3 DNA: TGTGCCAGCTCACGGGAAGCCTACGAGCAGTACTTC. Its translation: CASSREAYEQYF.

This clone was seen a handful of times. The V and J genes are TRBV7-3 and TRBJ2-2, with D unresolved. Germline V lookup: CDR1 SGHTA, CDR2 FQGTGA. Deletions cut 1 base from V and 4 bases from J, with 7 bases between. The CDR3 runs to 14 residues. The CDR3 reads CASSLRRITGELFF. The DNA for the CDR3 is TGTGCCAGCAGCTTAAGACGGATCACCGGGGAGCTGTTTTTT.

CDR3 nucleotide sequence: TGTGCCAGCAGCCAAGAATTAAGCGGCTGGCGGGAGCCCTTGATGGATGAGCAGTTCTTC. It codes for CASSQELSGWREPLMDEQFF. The J gene is TRBJ2-1, the V gene TRBV14; TRBD2 matches at 7 bases. Germline CDR1 SGHDN, CDR2 FVKESK. The CDR3 sequence is 20 residues long. Losses at the gene ends were 0 bases for V and 8 bases for J; bases not matched to a gene: 22.

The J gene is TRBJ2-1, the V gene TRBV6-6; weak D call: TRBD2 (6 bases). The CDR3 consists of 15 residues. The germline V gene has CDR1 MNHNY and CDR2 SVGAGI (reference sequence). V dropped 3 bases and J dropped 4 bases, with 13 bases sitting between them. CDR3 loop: CASSYHLAIYNEQFF. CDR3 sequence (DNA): TGTGCCAGCAGTTATCACCTAGCGATATACAATGAGCAGTTCTTC.

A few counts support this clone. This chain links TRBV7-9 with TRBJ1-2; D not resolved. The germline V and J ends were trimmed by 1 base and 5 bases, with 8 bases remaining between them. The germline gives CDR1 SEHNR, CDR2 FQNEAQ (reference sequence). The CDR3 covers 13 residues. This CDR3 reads CASSLDAGYGYTF. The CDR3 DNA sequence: TGTGCCAGCAGCTTAGACGCGGGGTATGGCTACACCTTC.

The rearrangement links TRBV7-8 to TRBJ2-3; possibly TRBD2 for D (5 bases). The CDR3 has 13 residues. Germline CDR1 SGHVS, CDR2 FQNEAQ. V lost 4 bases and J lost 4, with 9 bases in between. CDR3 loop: CASSSTRADTQYF. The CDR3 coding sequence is TGTGCCAGCAGCTCCACTAGGGCAGATACGCAGTATTTT.

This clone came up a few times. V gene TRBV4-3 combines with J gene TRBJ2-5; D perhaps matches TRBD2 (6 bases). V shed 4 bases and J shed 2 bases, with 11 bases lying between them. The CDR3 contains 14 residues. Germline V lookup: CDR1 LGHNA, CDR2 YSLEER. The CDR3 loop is CASSRGGDQETQYF. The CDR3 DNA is TGCGCCAGCAGCCGCGGCGGGGATCAAGAGACCCAGTACTTC.

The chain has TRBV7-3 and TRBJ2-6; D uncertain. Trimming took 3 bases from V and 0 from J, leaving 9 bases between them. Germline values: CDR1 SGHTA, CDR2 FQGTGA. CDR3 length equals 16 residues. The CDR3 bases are TGTGCCAGCAGCTTCGCCCACGGCTCTGGGGCCAACGTCCTGACTTTC. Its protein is CASSFAHGSGANVLTF.

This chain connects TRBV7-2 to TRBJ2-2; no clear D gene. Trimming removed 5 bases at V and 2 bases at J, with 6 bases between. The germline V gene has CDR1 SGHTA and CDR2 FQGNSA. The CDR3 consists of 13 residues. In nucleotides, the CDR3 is TGTGCCAGCAGCCGCGATAACACCGGGGAGCTGTTTTTT. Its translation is CASSRDNTGELFF.

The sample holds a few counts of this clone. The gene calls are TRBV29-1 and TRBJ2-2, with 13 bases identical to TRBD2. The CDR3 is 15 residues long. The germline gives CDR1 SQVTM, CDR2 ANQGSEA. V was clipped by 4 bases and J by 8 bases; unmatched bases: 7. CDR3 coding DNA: TGCAGCGTTGCAAGGACTAGCGGGAGAGCGGGGGAGCTGTTTTTT. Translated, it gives CSVARTSGRAGELFF.

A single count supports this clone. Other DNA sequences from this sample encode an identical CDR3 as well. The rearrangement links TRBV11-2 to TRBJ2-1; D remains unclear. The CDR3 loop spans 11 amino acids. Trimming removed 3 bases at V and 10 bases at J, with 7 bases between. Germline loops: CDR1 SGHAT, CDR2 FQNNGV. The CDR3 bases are TGTGCCAGCAGCTTGTTCCACGAGCAGTTCTTC. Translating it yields CASSLFHEQFF.

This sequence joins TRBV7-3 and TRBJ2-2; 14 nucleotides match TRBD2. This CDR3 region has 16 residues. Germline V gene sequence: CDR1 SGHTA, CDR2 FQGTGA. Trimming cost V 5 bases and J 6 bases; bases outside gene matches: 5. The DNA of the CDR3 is TGTGCCAGCAGCCCGGGACTAGCGGGAGAAGCCGGGGAGCTGTTTTTT. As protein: CASSPGLAGEAGELFF.

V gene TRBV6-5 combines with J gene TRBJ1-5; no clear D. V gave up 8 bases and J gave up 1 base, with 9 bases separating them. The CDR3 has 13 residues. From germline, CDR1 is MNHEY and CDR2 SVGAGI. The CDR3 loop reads CASGRVSNQPQHF. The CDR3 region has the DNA TGTGCCAGCGGGCGCGTGAGCAATCAGCCCCAGCATTTT.

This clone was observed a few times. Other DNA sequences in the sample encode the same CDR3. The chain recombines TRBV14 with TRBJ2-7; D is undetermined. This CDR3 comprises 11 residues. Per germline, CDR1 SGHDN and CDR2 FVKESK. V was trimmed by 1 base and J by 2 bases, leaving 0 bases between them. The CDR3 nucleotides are TGTGCCAGCAGCCAAGCCTACGAGCAGTACTTC. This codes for CASSQAYEQYF.

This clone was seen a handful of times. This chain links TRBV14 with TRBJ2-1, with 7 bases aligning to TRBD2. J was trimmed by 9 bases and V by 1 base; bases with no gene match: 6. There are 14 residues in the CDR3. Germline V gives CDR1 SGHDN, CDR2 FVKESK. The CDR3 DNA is TGTGCCAGCAGCCAAGGAGCGGGGAAGGGTGAGCAGTTCTTC. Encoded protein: CASSQGAGKGEQFF.

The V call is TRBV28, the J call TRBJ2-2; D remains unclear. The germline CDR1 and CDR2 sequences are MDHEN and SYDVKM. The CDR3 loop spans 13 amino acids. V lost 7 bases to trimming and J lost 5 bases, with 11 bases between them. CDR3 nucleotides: TGTGCCAGCATGGGGTCTTCGACCGGGGAGCTGTTTTTT. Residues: CASMGSSTGELFF.

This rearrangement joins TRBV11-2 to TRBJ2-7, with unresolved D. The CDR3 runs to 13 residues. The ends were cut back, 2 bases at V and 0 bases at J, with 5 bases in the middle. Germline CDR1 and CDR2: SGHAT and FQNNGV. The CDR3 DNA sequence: TGTGCCAGCAGCTTAAGAAGCTCCTACGAGCAGTACTTC. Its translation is CASSLRSSYEQYF.

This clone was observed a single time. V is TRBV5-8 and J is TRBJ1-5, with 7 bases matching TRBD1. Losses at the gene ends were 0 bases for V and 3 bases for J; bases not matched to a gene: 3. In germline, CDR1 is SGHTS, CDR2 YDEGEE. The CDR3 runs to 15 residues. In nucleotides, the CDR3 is TGTGCCAGCAGCTTGGCCGGACAGGACAATCAGCCCCAGCATTTT. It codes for CASSLAGQDNQPQHF.

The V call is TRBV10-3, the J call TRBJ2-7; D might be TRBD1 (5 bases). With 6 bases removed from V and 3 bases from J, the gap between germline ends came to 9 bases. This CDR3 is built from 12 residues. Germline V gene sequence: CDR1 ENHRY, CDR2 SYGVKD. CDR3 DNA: TGTGCCATCAGCCACGACAGCTACGAGCAGTACTTC. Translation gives CAISHDSYEQYF.

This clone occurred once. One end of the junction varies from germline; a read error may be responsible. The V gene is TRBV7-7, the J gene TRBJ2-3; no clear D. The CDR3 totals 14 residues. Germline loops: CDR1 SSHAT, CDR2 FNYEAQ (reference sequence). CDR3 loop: CASSPARSTDTQYF. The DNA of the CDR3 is TGTGCTAGCAGTCCAGCTAGGAGCACAGATACGCAGTATTTT.

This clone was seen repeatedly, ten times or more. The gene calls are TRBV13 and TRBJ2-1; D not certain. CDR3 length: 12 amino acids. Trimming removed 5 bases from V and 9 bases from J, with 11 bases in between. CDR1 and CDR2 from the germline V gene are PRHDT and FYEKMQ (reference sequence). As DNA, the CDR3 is TGTGCCAGCAGCGGATGGGGAAGTGAGCAGTTCTTC. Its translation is CASSGWGSEQFF. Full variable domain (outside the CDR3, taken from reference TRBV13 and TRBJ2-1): AAGVIQSPRHLIKEKRETATLKCYPIPRHDTVYWYQQGPGQDPQFLISFYEKMQSDKGSIPDRFSAQQFSDYHSELNMSSLELGDSALYFCASSGWGSEQFFGPGTRLTVL.

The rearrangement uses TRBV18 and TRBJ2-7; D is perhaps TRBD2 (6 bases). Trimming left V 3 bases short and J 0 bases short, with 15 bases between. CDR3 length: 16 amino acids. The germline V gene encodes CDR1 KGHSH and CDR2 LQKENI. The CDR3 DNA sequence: TGTGCCAGCTCACCCACTGGAGGGCTGAGCTCCTACGAGCAGTACTTC. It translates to CASSPTGGLSSYEQYF.